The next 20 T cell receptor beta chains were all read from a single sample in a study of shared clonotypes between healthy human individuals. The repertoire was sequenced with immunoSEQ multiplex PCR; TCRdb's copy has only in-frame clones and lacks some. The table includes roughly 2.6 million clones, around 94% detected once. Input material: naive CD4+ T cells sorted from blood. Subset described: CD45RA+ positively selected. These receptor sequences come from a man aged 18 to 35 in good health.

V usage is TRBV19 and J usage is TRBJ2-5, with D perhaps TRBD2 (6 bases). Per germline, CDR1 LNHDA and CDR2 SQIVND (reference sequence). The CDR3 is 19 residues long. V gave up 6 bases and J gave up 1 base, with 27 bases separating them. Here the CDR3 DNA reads TGTGCCAGTAGCCACCGTCAAGGGAGGCTTCTAGGAGGCCAAGAGACCCAGTACTTC. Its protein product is CASSHRQGRLLGGQETQYF.

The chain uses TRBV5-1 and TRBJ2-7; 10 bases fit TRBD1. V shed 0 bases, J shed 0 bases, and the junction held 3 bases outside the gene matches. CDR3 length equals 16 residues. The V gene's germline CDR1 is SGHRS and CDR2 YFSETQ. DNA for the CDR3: TGCGCCAGCAGCTTGGCCCGGACAGGGGGCTCCTACGAGCAGTACTTC. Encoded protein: CASSLARTGGSYEQYF.

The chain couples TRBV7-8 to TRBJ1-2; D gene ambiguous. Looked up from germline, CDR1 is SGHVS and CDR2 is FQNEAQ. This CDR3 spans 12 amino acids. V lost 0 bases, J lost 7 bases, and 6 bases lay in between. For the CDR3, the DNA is TGTGCCAGCAGCTTAGCCCCAGGTGGCTACACCTTC. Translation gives CASSLAPGGYTF.

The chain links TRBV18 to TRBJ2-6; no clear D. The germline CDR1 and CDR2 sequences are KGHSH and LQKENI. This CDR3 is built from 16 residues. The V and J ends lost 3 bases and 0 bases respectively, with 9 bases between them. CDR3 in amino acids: CASSPDLYSGANVLTF. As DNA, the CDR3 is TGTGCCAGCTCACCGGATCTTTACTCTGGGGCCAACGTCCTGACTTTC.

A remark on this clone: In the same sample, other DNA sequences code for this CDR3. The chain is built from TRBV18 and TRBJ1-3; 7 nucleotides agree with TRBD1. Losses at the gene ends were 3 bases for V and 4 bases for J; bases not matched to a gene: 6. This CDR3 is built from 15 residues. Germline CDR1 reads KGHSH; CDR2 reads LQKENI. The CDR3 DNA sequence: TGTGCCAGCTCACCCGACAGGGCATCCGGAAACACCATATATTTT. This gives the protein CASSPDRASGNTIYF.

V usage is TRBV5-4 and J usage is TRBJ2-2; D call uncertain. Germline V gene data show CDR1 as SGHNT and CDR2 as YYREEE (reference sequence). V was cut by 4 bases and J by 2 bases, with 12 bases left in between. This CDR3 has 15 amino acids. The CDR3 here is CASSQRTANTGELFF. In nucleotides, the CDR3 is TGTGCCAGCAGCCAACGGACCGCAAACACCGGGGAGCTGTTTTTT.

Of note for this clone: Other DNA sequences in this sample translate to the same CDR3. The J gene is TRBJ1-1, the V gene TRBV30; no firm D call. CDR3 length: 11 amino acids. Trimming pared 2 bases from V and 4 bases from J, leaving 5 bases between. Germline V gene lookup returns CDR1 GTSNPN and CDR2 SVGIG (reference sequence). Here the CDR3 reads CAWSLSTEAFF. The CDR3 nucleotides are TGTGCCTGGAGTCTTTCCACTGAAGCTTTCTTT.

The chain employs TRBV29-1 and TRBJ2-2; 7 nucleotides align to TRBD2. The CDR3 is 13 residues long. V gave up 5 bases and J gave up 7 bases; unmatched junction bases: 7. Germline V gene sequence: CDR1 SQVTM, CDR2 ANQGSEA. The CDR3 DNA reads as TGCAGCGTTCGCCCAGCGGGGATCGGGGAGCTGTTTTTT. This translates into CSVRPAGIGELFF.

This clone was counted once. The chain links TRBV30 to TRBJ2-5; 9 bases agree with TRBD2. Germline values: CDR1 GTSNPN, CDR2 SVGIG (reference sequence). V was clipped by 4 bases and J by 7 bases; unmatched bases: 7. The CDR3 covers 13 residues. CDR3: CAWTVAGASTQYF. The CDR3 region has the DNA TGTGCCTGGACTGTAGCGGGGGCGTCGACCCAGTACTTC.

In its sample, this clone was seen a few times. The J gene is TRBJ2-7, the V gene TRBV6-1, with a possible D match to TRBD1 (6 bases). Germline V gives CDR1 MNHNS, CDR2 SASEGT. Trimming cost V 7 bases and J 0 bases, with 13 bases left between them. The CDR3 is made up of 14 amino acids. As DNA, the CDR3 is TGTGCCAGCACCTCGACAGGTTCCTCCTACGAGCAGTACTTC. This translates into CASTSTGSSYEQYF.

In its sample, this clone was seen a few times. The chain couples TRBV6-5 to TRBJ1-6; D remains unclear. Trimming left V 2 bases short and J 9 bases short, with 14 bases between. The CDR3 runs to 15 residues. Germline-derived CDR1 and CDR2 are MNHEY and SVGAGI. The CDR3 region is CASSYDRQKTSPLHF. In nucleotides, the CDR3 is TGTGCCAGCAGTTACGATCGGCAGAAGACTTCACCCCTCCACTTT.

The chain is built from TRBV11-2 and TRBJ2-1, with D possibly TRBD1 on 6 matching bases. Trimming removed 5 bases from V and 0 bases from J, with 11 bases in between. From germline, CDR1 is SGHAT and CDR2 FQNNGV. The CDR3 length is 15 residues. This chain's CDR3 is CASSRTGSSYNEQFF. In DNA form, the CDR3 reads TGTGCCAGCAGCCGTACAGGGAGCTCCTACAATGAGCAGTTCTTC. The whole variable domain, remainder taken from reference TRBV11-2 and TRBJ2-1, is EAGVAQSPRYKIIEKRQSVAFWCNPISGHATLYWYQQILGQGPKLLIQFQNNGVVDDSQLPKDRFSAERLKGVDSTLKIQPAKLEDSAVYLCASSRTGSSYNEQFFGPGTRLTVL.

For the CDR3, the DNA is TGTGCCTGGAGTTCAGATTACGGGAGCTATGGCTACACCTTC. It yields the protein CAWSSDYGSYGYTF. The V gene is TRBV30, the J gene TRBJ1-2; D not resolved. This CDR3 spans 14 amino acids. The V end was cut by 2 bases, the J end by 4 bases, with 14 bases between. Germline V gene sequence: CDR1 GTSNPN, CDR2 SVGIG (reference sequence).

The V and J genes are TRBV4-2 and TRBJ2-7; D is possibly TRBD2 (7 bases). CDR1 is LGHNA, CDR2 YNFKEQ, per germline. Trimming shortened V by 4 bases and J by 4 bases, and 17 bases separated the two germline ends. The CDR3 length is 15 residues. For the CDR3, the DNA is TGTGCCAGCAGCCCCGAGGGGGGGGGCTTTTACGAGCAGTACTTC. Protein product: CASSPEGGGFYEQYF.

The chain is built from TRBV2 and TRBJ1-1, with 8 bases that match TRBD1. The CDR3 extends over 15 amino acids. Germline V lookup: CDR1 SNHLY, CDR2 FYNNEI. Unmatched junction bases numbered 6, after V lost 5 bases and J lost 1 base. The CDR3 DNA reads TGTGCCAGCAGTTCCCGGACAGGGAAGAACACTGAAGCTTTCTTT. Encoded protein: CASSSRTGKNTEAFF.

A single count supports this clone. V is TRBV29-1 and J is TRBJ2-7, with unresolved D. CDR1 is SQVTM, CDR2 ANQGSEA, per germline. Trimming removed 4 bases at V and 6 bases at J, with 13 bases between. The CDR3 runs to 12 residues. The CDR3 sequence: CSVVQQVSEQYF. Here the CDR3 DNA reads TGCAGCGTTGTACAACAAGTAAGCGAGCAGTACTTC.

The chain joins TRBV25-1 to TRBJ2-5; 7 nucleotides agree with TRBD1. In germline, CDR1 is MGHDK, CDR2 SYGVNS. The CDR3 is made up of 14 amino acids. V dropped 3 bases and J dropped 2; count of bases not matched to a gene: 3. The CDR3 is CASSEVTGQETQYF. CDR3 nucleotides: TGTGCCAGCAGTGAGGTGACAGGGCAAGAGACCCAGTACTTC.

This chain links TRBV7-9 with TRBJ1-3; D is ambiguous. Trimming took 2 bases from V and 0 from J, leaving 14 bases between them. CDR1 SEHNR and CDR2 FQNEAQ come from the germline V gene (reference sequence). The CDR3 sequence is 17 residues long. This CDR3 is CASSLRTATNSGNTIYF. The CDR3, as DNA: TGTGCCAGCAGCTTAAGGACGGCTACTAACTCTGGAAACACCATATATTTT. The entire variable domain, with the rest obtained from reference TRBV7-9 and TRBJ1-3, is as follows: DTGVSQNPRHKITKRGQNVTFRCDPISEHNRLYWYRQTLGQGPEFLTYFQNEAQLEKSRLLSDRFSAERPKGSFSTLEIQRTEQGDSAMYLCASSLRTATNSGNTIYFGEGSWLTVV.

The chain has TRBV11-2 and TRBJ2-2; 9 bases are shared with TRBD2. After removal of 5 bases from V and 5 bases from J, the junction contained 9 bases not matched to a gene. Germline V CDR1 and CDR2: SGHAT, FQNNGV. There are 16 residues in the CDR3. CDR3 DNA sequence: TGTGCCAGCAGCCCCAGCGGGGGGCGATATACCGGGGAGCTGTTTTTT. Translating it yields CASSPSGGRYTGELFF.

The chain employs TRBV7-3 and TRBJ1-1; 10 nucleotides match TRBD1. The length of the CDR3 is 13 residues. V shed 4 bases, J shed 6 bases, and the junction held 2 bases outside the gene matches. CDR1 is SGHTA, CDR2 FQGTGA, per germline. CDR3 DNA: TGTGCCAGCAGCTGGGACAGGGGTGCTGAAGCTTTCTTT. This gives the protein CASSWDRGAEAFF. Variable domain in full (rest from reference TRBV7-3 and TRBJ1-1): GAGVSQTPSNKVTEKGKYVELRCDPISGHTALYWYRQSLGQGPEFLIYFQGTGAADDSGLPNDRFFAVRPEGSVSTLKIQRTERGDSAVYLCASSWDRGAEAFFGQGTRLTVV.